Shown below are 8 T cell receptor beta chains from a single sample sequenced in a study of CXCR3-negative and CXCR3-positive naive CD8 T cells. Study-level findings and limits: CXCR3-positive naive cells had more hydrophobic TRB CDR3s than CXCR3-negative naive cells.

These receptors have no identified antigens. cDNA libraries for TRB were generated by 5' RACE incorporating UMI labels. After re-calling the 5' RACE reads, TCRdb lists one entry per CDR3 protein, DNA absent. In all, the sample yields 150,000 to 180,000 distinct CDR3 sequences. Sequencing used naive CXCR3+ CD8+ T cells from blood. Subset specified: CD45RO-CCR7+CD27+CD95- naive CD8+ T cells expressing CXCR3 (TNR3+). The receptors were sampled from a human donor in good health. Some clones in this sample may be carry-over from other donors' samples.

The genes are TRBV9 and TRBJ1-2. The CDR3 contains 15 residues. CDR1 and CDR2 from the germline V gene are SGDLS and YYNGEE. The CDR3 loop reads CASSPEMDYLGGYTF.

This chain uses TRBV7-6 with TRBJ2-1; no DNA is available, so the TRBD1 call from TCRdb remains unchecked. This CDR3 contains 16 residues. Germline CDR1 is SGHVS and CDR2 is FNYEAQ. Here the CDR3 reads CASSLYMPPGGDEQFF.

The chain joins TRBV29-1 to TRBJ2-5; TCRdb returns TRBD1, unconfirmable since there is no DNA. The CDR3 runs to 12 residues. Looked up from germline, CDR1 is SQVTM and CDR2 is ANQGSEA. The CDR3 here is CSVEGQEETQYF. The full variable domain, with the rest looked up from reference TRBV29-1 and TRBJ2-5, is SAVISQKPSRDICQRGTSLTIQCQVDSQVTMMFWYRQQPGQSLTLIATANQGSEATYESGFVIDKFPISRPNLTFSTLTVSNMSPEDSSIYLCSVEGQEETQYFGPGTRLLVL.

The gene calls are TRBV28 and TRBJ1-1. CDR3 length: 13 residues. Per germline, CDR1 MDHEN and CDR2 SYDVKM. The chain's CDR3 is CASRLRRDTEAFF. Supplemented by reference TRBV28 and TRBJ1-1, the full variable domain reads DVKVTQSSRYLVKRTGEKVFLECVQDMDHENMFWYRQDPGLGLRLIYFSYDVKMKEKGDIPEGYSVSREKKERFSLILESASTNQTSMYLCASRLRRDTEAFFGQGTRLTVV.

V and J are TRBV5-5 and TRBJ2-7; TCRdb outputs TRBD2, but without DNA this stays unchecked. Germline lookup yields CDR1 SGHKS and CDR2 YYEKEE (reference sequence). The CDR3 covers 14 residues. CDR3: CASSGAFLVDEQYF.

The chain recombines TRBV7-9 with TRBJ2-3. Germline V CDR1 and CDR2: SEHNR, FQNEAQ (reference sequence). CDR3 size: 13 residues. The CDR3 sequence: CASSPDSTDTQYF.

The chain couples TRBV20-1 to TRBJ1-3. This CDR3 is built from 16 residues. CDR1 and CDR2 from the germline V gene are DFQATT and SNEGSKA (reference sequence). CDR3: CSASGAGGDSGNTIYF.

This chain connects TRBV7-2 to TRBJ2-3; TCRdb reports TRBD1, a call that lacks DNA to check it against. Germline CDR1 and CDR2: SGHTA and FQGNSA. The CDR3 is made up of 16 amino acids. CDR3 sequence reads: CASSLPQGQITDTQYF.